Shown below are 30 T cell receptor beta chains from a single sample sequenced in a study of blood T cell repertoires in COVID-19. Libraries were prepared by immunoSEQ multiplex PCR; TCRdb keeps only in-frame clonotypes and omits some of them. The sample lists some 90,000 clones, approximately 86% occurring once. Sequencing used peripheral blood. The receptors derive from a man aged 80 or over with active or convalescent COVID-19.

V and J are TRBV30 and TRBJ1-6, with 9 nucleotides matching TRBD1. V was clipped by 2 bases and J by 0 bases; unmatched bases: 11. This CDR3 is built from 19 residues. Germline CDR1 is GTSNPN and CDR2 is SVGIG (reference sequence). Here the CDR3 DNA reads TGTGCCTGGAGTTACCGGACAGGGGTGCTTCGCTCCTATAATTCACCCCTCCACTTT. The encoded protein is CAWSYRTGVLRSYNSPLHF.

This chain's CDR3 is CASSLGQGDYGYTF. The CDR3 DNA follows: TGTGCCAGCAGCTTAGGACAGGGAGACTATGGCTACACCTTC. The chain links TRBV5-6 to TRBJ1-2, with 8 nucleotides matching TRBD1. Germline-derived CDR1 and CDR2 are SGHDT and YYEEEE. This CDR3 comprises 14 residues. V lost 2 bases, J lost 3 bases, and 3 bases stayed unmatched.

This chain links TRBV24-1 with TRBJ2-2; 11 bases line up with TRBD2. Trimming at V came to 4 bases and at J to 13 bases, leaving 4 bases not matched to a gene. The CDR3 contains 13 residues. CDR1 and CDR2 (germline): KGHDR, SFDVKD. CDR3 sequence (DNA): TGTGCCACCAGTGACTATACTAGCGGGAGGCTGTTTTTT. Its protein product is CATSDYTSGRLFF.

V and J are TRBV5-1 and TRBJ2-3; TRBD2 matches 14 bases. CDR3 size: 16 residues. J gave up 3 bases and V 4 bases, and 4 bases lay outside the gene matches. Germline V gene data show CDR1 as SGHRS and CDR2 as YFSETQ. CDR3 residues: CASSARTSGGTDTQYF. CDR3 sequence (DNA): TGCGCCAGCAGCGCCAGGACTAGCGGGGGGACAGATACGCAGTATTTT.

There are a few counts of this clone. This chain connects TRBV20-1 to TRBJ2-1; the match to TRBD2 covers 7 bases. CDR3 length: 15 amino acids. With V trimmed by 3 bases and J by 1 base, 6 bases remained unmatched. Germline V gene data show CDR1 as DFQATT and CDR2 as SNEGSKA (reference sequence). CDR3 in DNA: TGCAGTGCTAGTGGCTCGCGGGGGTCCTACAATGAGCAGTTCTTC. Translation gives CSASGSRGSYNEQFF.

CDR3 in amino acids: CASSLLTAGNTEAFF. The CDR3 coding sequence is TGTGCCAGCAGTTTATTGACAGCGGGGAACACTGAAGCTTTCTTT. The V call is TRBV7-3, the J call TRBJ1-1; a possible D gene is TRBD1 (5 bases). The V gene's germline CDR1 is SGHTA and CDR2 FQGTGA. The ends were cut back, 6 bases at V and 1 base at J, with 15 bases in the middle. The CDR3 covers 15 residues.

V is TRBV6-2 or TRBV6-3 and J is TRBJ2-1; D perhaps matches TRBD2 (6 bases). Trimming removed 2 bases from V and 7 bases from J, with 21 bases in between. This CDR3 is 17 amino acids long. Looked up from germline, CDR1 is MNHEY and CDR2 is SVGEGT. CDR3 amino acids: CASSYGRTAYLGNEQFF. In DNA form, the CDR3 reads TGTGCCAGCAGTTACGGGAGGACGGCGTACCTGGGAAATGAGCAGTTCTTC.

The chain has TRBV5-4 and TRBJ1-2; D not certain. The CDR3 sequence is 14 residues long. Trimming removed 2 bases from V and 3 bases from J, with 11 bases in between. Per germline, CDR1 SGHNT and CDR2 YYREEE (reference sequence). The CDR3 region is CASSFPGPYYGYTF. CDR3 DNA sequence: TGTGCCAGCAGCTTCCCAGGTCCTTACTATGGCTACACCTTC.

The chain uses TRBV7-2 and TRBJ2-7, with D possibly being TRBD2 (5 bases). Trimming removed 1 base from V and 1 base from J, with 14 bases in between. Germline V gene lookup returns CDR1 SGHTA and CDR2 FQGNSA. This CDR3 spans 16 amino acids. As DNA, the CDR3 is TGTGCCAGCAGCTTAGGCACCGGAGGACTTTCCTACGAGCAGTACTTC. It is translated as CASSLGTGGLSYEQYF. The variable domain in full, with the rest retrieved from reference TRBV7-2 and TRBJ2-7, is GAGVSQSPSNKVTEKGKDVELRCDPISGHTALYWYRQSLGQGLEFLIYFQGNSAPDKSGLPSDRFSAERTGGSVSTLTIQRTQQEDSAVYLCASSLGTGGLSYEQYFGPGTRLTVT.

This chain connects TRBV14 to TRBJ2-3; TRBD2 agrees at 8 bases. This CDR3 is 20 amino acids long. CDR1 is SGHDN, CDR2 FVKESK, per germline. The V and J ends lost 4 bases and 1 base, in that order; junction bases with no gene match: 19. CDR3 in DNA: TGTGCCAGCAGCCCCCGTAATGCTAGTCGGCGGGAGGTGGGCACAGATACGCAGTATTTT. Its protein product is CASSPRNASRREVGTDTQYF.

Only one count was recorded for this clone. The chain uses TRBV30 and TRBJ1-5; the match to TRBD1 covers 8 bases. The ends lost 4 bases at V and 2 bases at J; junction bases unmatched: 4. This CDR3 comprises 14 residues. Germline V gene lookup returns CDR1 GTSNPN and CDR2 SVGIG (reference sequence). CDR3 amino acids: CAWNQGARNQPQHF. Written as DNA, the CDR3 is TGTGCCTGGAACCAGGGGGCTCGCAATCAGCCCCAGCATTTT.

The chain uses TRBV23-1 and TRBJ2-4, with D perhaps matching TRBD2 (6 bases). TRBV23-1 is designated an ORF whose function remains uncertain. Trimming took off 1 base at V and 9 bases at J, with 16 bases between the two ends. This CDR3 has 15 residues. The CDR3 here is CASSQFSGGEGIQYF. The DNA for the CDR3 is TGCGCCAGCAGTCAATTTAGCGGAGGCGAGGGCATTCAGTACTTC.

This clone has more than one count but fewer than ten. The chain has TRBV15 and TRBJ2-3, with D perhaps TRBD2 (5 bases). V was cut by 1 base and J by 0 bases, with 11 bases left in between. This CDR3 region has 16 residues. Germline CDR1 LNHNV, CDR2 YYDKDF (reference sequence). This CDR3 reads CATSRGTEASTDTQYF. In DNA form, the CDR3 reads TGTGCCACCAGCAGAGGGACTGAAGCTAGCACAGATACGCAGTATTTT.

To note about this clone: Other DNA sequences in this sample translate to the same CDR3. CDR3: CASSRDTSYEQYF. CDR3 bases: TGTGCCAGCAGCCGGGACACTTCCTACGAGCAGTACTTC. The rearrangement uses TRBV5-6 and TRBJ2-7; D is perhaps TRBD1 (6 bases). In germline, CDR1 is SGHDT, CDR2 YYEEEE. The length of the CDR3 is 13 residues. V lost 4 bases, J lost 1 base, and 9 bases lay in between.

The V and J genes are TRBV19 and TRBJ1-6; D gene ambiguous. Trimming pared 1 base from V and 10 bases from J, leaving 11 bases between. This CDR3 has 14 amino acids. Germline V gene data show CDR1 as LNHDA and CDR2 as SQIVND (reference sequence). The CDR3 protein is CASSIAAVGSPLHF. For the CDR3, the DNA is TGTGCCAGTAGTATAGCGGCGGTAGGCTCACCCCTCCACTTT.

The chain employs TRBV28 and TRBJ2-7; D perhaps matches TRBD2 (6 bases). Looked up from germline, CDR1 is MDHEN and CDR2 is SYDVKM. This CDR3 has 13 amino acids. The V gene lost 5 bases and the J gene lost 3 bases, with 11 bases spanning the gap. CDR3 coding DNA: TGTGCCAGCAGTGGGAGGTTGGGCTACGAGCAGTACTTC. It translates to CASSGRLGYEQYF.

This sequence joins TRBV5-5 and TRBJ1-5; possible D gene TRBD1, 6 bases. CDR3 length: 14 amino acids. CDR1 and CDR2 from the germline V gene are SGHKS and YYEKEE (reference sequence). The germline V and J ends were trimmed by 0 bases and 5 bases, with 9 bases remaining between them. DNA for the CDR3: TGTGCCAGCAGCTTGGAGGCAGGGGATCAGCCCCAGCATTTT. Amino acids: CASSLEAGDQPQHF.

The chain has TRBV11-2 and TRBJ2-1, with D perhaps matching TRBD2 (6 bases). CDR3 length equals 15 residues. The germline V gene encodes CDR1 SGHAT and CDR2 FQNNGV. V lost 1 base to trimming and J lost 4 bases, with 11 bases between them. The CDR3, as DNA: TGTGCCAGCAGCTTAGCGGGAGTGAATTACAATGAGCAGTTCTTC. The encoded protein is CASSLAGVNYNEQFF.

For the CDR3, the DNA is TGTGCCAGCAGCCAAGAGGGTCGGGGCGCTAGCGGGACGGGGGAGCAGTACTTC. The encoded protein is CASSQEGRGASGTGEQYF. The gene calls are TRBV3-1 (or the pseudogene TRBV3-2) and TRBJ2-7; 9 nucleotides line up with TRBD2. The germline V gene encodes CDR1 LGHDT and CDR2 YNNKEL (reference sequence). The CDR3 sequence is 18 residues long. The trim removed 0 bases at V and 7 bases at J, leaving 16 bases unmatched.

This chain's CDR3 is CASSQGQFPGYTF. For the CDR3, the DNA is TGTGCCAGCAGCCAGGGACAGTTTCCAGGCTACACCTTC. V gene TRBV7-2 combines with J gene TRBJ1-2; 7 nucleotides agree with TRBD1. In germline, CDR1 is SGHTA, CDR2 FQGNSA. V shed 5 bases, J shed 8 bases, and the junction held 8 bases outside the gene matches. This CDR3 comprises 13 residues.

CDR3 residues: CASSVLREVGEQFF. CDR3 DNA: TGTGCCAGCAGTGTTCTGCGGGAGGTGGGGGAGCAGTTCTTC. The rearrangement joins TRBV2 to TRBJ2-1; 8 bases line up with TRBD2. The CDR3 spans 14 residues. Germline V CDR1 and CDR2: SNHLY, FYNNEI. J was trimmed by 10 bases and V by 4 bases; bases with no gene match: 9.

The V call is TRBV19, the J call TRBJ1-5, with 7 positions matching TRBD1. V gave up 6 bases and J gave up 6 bases; unmatched junction bases: 5. This CDR3 contains 13 residues. Looked up from germline, CDR1 is LNHDA and CDR2 is SQIVND (reference sequence). The CDR3 loop reads CASRRDRSQPQHF. CDR3 sequence (DNA): TGTGCCAGTAGGAGGGACAGATCTCAGCCCCAGCATTTT.

The chain has TRBV5-1 and TRBJ1-1; the match to TRBD1 covers 10 bases. The V and J ends lost 1 base and 5 bases, in that order; junction bases with no gene match: 5. This CDR3 has 15 residues. Germline CDR1 SGHRS, CDR2 YFSETQ. The CDR3 nucleotides are TGCGCCAGCAGCTTGCATGACAGGGGGCGAACTGAAGCTTTCTTT. The encoded protein is CASSLHDRGRTEAFF.

The V and J genes are TRBV9 and TRBJ1-6; TRBD1 is a possible D gene (5 bases). Germline V gene data show CDR1 as SGDLS and CDR2 as YYNGEE. V dropped 2 bases and J dropped 6 bases, with 9 bases sitting between them. This CDR3 has 14 amino acids. CDR3 region: CASSVGLFNSPLHF. The CDR3 DNA sequence: TGTGCCAGCAGCGTGGGGCTGTTTAATTCACCCCTCCACTTT.

The gene calls are TRBV5-1 and TRBJ2-2; D unresolved. V dropped 0 bases and J dropped 2 bases, with 8 bases sitting between them. The CDR3 sequence is 15 residues long. The germline V gene has CDR1 SGHRS and CDR2 YFSETQ. CDR3 region: CASSLGQINTGELFF. The CDR3 DNA follows: TGCGCCAGCAGCTTGGGACAAATAAACACCGGGGAGCTGTTTTTT. The variable domain in full, completed from reference TRBV5-1 and TRBJ2-2, reads KAGVTQTPRYLIKTRGQQVTLSCSPISGHRSVSWYQQTPGQGLQFLFEYFSETQRNKGNFPGRFSGRQFSNSRSEMNVSTLELGDSALYLCASSLGQINTGELFFGEGSRLTVL.

This chain connects TRBV10-3 to TRBJ2-1; tentatively, D is TRBD2 (6 bases). Germline V gene sequence: CDR1 ENHRY, CDR2 SYGVKD. Trimming pared 0 bases from V and 4 bases from J, leaving 13 bases between. There are 16 residues in the CDR3. The CDR3 coding sequence is TGTGCCATCAGTGAGTCGGGAGGTAATGTTTACAATGAGCAGTTCTTC. This codes for CAISESGGNVYNEQFF.

V is TRBV9 and J is TRBJ1-1; D might be TRBD1 (5 bases). CDR3 length: 16 residues. Per germline, CDR1 SGDLS and CDR2 YYNGEE. Trimming left V 1 base short and J 4 bases short, with 17 bases between. The CDR3: CASSVSGREGSTEAFF. In DNA, the CDR3 is TGTGCCAGCAGCGTATCAGGGAGGGAGGGCAGCACTGAAGCTTTCTTT.

The chain couples TRBV4-1 to TRBJ2-7; 13 bases align to TRBD2. Germline V gene data show CDR1 as MGHRA and CDR2 as YSYEKL. V lost 4 bases to trimming and J lost 5 bases; unmatched junction nucleotides: 8. The CDR3 is made up of 16 amino acids. The CDR3, as DNA: TGCGCCAGCAGCCGGGGGACTAGCGGGGCGTGGGACGAGCAGTACTTC. Amino acid sequence: CASSRGTSGAWDEQYF.

The chain carries TRBV28 and TRBJ1-1, with D possibly matching TRBD1 (6 bases). Germline CDR1 MDHEN, CDR2 SYDVKM. V dropped 3 bases and J dropped 4 bases, with 12 bases sitting between them. This CDR3 comprises 14 residues. CDR3 nucleotides: TGTGCCAGCAGTTTGGGACAAAGGGGCACTGAAGCTTTCTTT. It encodes CASSLGQRGTEAFF.

The chain recombines TRBV30 with TRBJ1-2; TRBD1 matches at 7 bases. Per germline, CDR1 GTSNPN and CDR2 SVGIG (reference sequence). Unmatched junction bases numbered 6, after V lost 0 bases and J lost 8 bases. CDR3 length: 13 residues. The chain's CDR3 is CAWSVQTGEGYTF. The CDR3 DNA reads as TGTGCCTGGAGTGTACAAACAGGGGAAGGCTACACCTTC.